These 17 T cell receptor beta chains were all obtained from the same sample, sequenced in a study of shared clonotypes between healthy human individuals. Sequencing used immunoSEQ multiplex PCR; TCRdb keeps in-frame clones, though not all of them. This table has 2,100,000 or so clones, 95% appearing once. The material sequenced was naive CD4+ T cells sorted from blood. The subset is: CD45RA+ positively selected. These receptor sequences come from a man aged 18 to 29 in good health.

The genes are TRBV6-1 and TRBJ2-7; unclear D gene. CDR1 is MNHNS and CDR2 is SASEGT in the germline V gene. CDR3 size: 11 residues. The V end was cut by 2 bases, the J end by 5 bases, with 4 bases between. CDR3 in DNA: TGTGCCAGCAGTGAATCGAACGAGCAGTACTTC. Protein sequence: CASSESNEQYF.

This chain joins TRBV7-3 and TRBJ1-1; no reliable D call. Germline V gene sequence: CDR1 SGHTA, CDR2 FQGTGA. Trimming stripped 2 bases from V and 1 base from J, with 11 bases between. CDR3 length: 15 amino acids. Written as DNA, the CDR3 is TGTGCCAGCAGCTTATTCGGACCGCCGAACACTGAAGCTTTCTTT. This gives the protein CASSLFGPPNTEAFF.

The gene calls are TRBV7-6 and TRBJ2-1, with a possible D match to TRBD2 (5 bases). Trimming removed 7 bases at V and 9 bases at J, with 16 bases between. The CDR3 extends over 13 amino acids. Germline V gene lookup returns CDR1 SGHVS and CDR2 FNYEAQ. The DNA of the CDR3 is TGTGCCAGCATCCAGGACCAAGGAGGTGAGCAGTTCTTC. Its translation: CASIQDQGGEQFF.

The chain is built from TRBV9 and TRBJ1-1, with a tentative D call TRBD1 (6 bases). Deletions cut 1 base from V and 4 bases from J, with 17 bases between. The CDR3 consists of 16 residues. Germline V CDR1 and CDR2: SGDLS, YYNGEE. The CDR3 sequence: CASSVQAGVKSTEAFF. The CDR3 DNA is TGTGCCAGCAGCGTACAGGCAGGGGTGAAGAGCACTGAAGCTTTCTTT.

The chain carries TRBV6-5 and TRBJ1-1; 8 nucleotides agree with TRBD1. The V gene's germline CDR1 is MNHEY and CDR2 SVGAGI. Trimming removed 0 bases from V and 6 bases from J; junction bases left unmatched: 9. The CDR3 spans 16 residues. The CDR3 DNA reads TGTGCCAGCAGTTACTCGGCAGGGGGCGGTTCTTCTGAAGCTTTCTTT. Protein product: CASSYSAGGGSSEAFF.

The V and J genes are TRBV13 and TRBJ1-5; no clear D gene. Trimming pared 5 bases from V and 2 bases from J, leaving 16 bases between. Germline CDR1 PRHDT, CDR2 FYEKMQ (reference sequence). The CDR3 loop spans 16 amino acids. CDR3 amino acids: CASSLRRLGGNQPQHF. The CDR3 region has the DNA TGTGCCAGCAGCCTGAGACGGCTTGGGGGCAATCAGCCCCAGCATTTT. Together with reference TRBV13 and TRBJ1-5, the CDR3 gives the full variable domain: AAGVIQSPRHLIKEKRETATLKCYPIPRHDTVYWYQQGPGQDPQFLISFYEKMQSDKGSIPDRFSAQQFSDYHSELNMSSLELGDSALYFCASSLRRLGGNQPQHFGDGTRLSIL.

The V and J genes are TRBV5-8 and TRBJ1-2, with 7 positions matching TRBD1. The CDR3 has 13 amino acids. Germline V gene lookup returns CDR1 SGHTS and CDR2 YDEGEE. V shed 4 bases and J 4 bases; nucleotides not matched to a gene: 4. CDR3 protein: CASSRDRAYGYTF. The CDR3, as DNA: TGTGCCAGCAGCCGAGACAGGGCCTATGGCTACACCTTC.

The chain uses TRBV6-1 and TRBJ1-6, with TRBD1 matching 9 bases. CDR1 MNHNS and CDR2 SASEGT come from the germline V gene. V was clipped by 1 base and J by 14 bases; unmatched bases: 3. This CDR3 has 13 residues. CDR3 region: CASSEGGQGTLHF. CDR3 sequence (DNA): TGTGCCAGCAGTGAAGGAGGACAGGGGACCCTCCACTTT.

V and J are TRBV5-1 and TRBJ1-2, with TRBD1 as a possible D gene (5 bases). Germline assignment: CDR1 SGHRS and CDR2 YFSETQ. V was cut by 2 bases and J by 8 bases, with 10 bases left in between. The CDR3 has 12 residues. For the CDR3, the DNA is TGCGCCAGCAGCTTAGGGGAGTCGGGCTACACCTTC. It is translated as CASSLGESGYTF. Together with reference TRBV5-1 and TRBJ1-2, the CDR3 gives the full variable domain: KAGVTQTPRYLIKTRGQQVTLSCSPISGHRSVSWYQQTPGQGLQFLFEYFSETQRNKGNFPGRFSGRQFSNSRSEMNVSTLELGDSALYLCASSLGESGYTFGSGTRLTVV.

This chain connects TRBV21-1 to TRBJ1-2; the D call of TRBD1 is as the table states it, not checked on the DNA. TRBV21-1 is recorded as a pseudogene. The CDR3 is 14 amino acids. CDR3: CASSRGQEDYGYTF. For the CDR3, the DNA is TGTGCCAGCAGCAGGGGACAGGAAGACTATGGCTACACCTTC.

Note on this clone: The identical CDR3 is also encoded by other nucleotide sequences in the sample. The rearrangement joins TRBV6-5 to TRBJ2-3; maybe TRBD2 (6 bases). Germline loops: CDR1 MNHEY, CDR2 SVGAGI. The V gene lost 6 bases and the J gene lost 0 bases, with 13 bases spanning the gap. CDR3 size: 15 residues. The CDR3: CASSLRDSSTDTQYF. Here the CDR3 DNA reads TGTGCCAGCAGCCTTCGGGACTCCAGCACAGATACGCAGTATTTT.

The chain combines TRBV19 with TRBJ2-1; 13 bases align to TRBD2. V trimming: 5 bases; J trimming: 8 bases; junction bases outside the gene matches: 6. Germline CDR1 is LNHDA and CDR2 is SQIVND (reference sequence). The length of the CDR3 is 15 residues. The CDR3 bases are TGTGCCAGTAGTGCAGGACTAGCGGGAGTTGATGAGCAGTTCTTC. It is translated as CASSAGLAGVDEQFF.

The genes are TRBV5-6 and TRBJ1-6; maybe TRBD1 (6 bases). The CDR3 spans 16 residues. The germline V gene encodes CDR1 SGHDT and CDR2 YYEEEE. The germline V and J ends were trimmed by 4 bases and 0 bases, with 11 bases remaining between them. CDR3 in DNA: TGTGCCAGCAGCAAAAACAGGGACTCCTATAATTCACCCCTCCACTTT. Amino acid sequence: CASSKNRDSYNSPLHF. Full variable domain (missing parts from reference TRBV5-6 and TRBJ1-6): DAGVTQSPTHLIKTRGQQVTLRCSPKSGHDTVSWYQQALGQGPQFIFQYYEEEERQRGNFPDRFSGHQFPNYSSELNVNALLLGDSALYLCASSKNRDSYNSPLHFGNGTRLTVT.

The chain recombines TRBV9 with TRBJ1-2; TRBD1 matches 7 bases. In germline, CDR1 is SGDLS, CDR2 YYNGEE. This CDR3 region has 15 residues. Trimming cost V 4 bases and J 2 bases; bases outside gene matches: 8. CDR3 residues: CASSLQGTANYGYTF. The DNA for the CDR3 is TGTGCCAGCAGCCTACAGGGGACAGCCAACTATGGCTACACCTTC.

The genes are TRBV4-1 and TRBJ2-3, with TRBD1 matching 9 bases. V dropped 0 bases and J dropped 1; count of bases not matched to a gene: 5. Germline CDR1 and CDR2: MGHRA and YSYEKL. This CDR3 comprises 17 residues. The CDR3, as DNA: TGCGCCAGCAGCCAAGATCCAAGGACAGGGGGCACAGATACGCAGTATTTT. It specifies CASSQDPRTGGTDTQYF.

This clone was found a few times. The chain's CDR3 is CASSLGPDRYGYTF. CDR3 in DNA: TGTGCCAGCAGCTTAGGGCCGGACAGATATGGCTACACCTTC. The chain has TRBV7-2 and TRBJ1-2; D perhaps matches TRBD1 (6 bases). CDR1 is SGHTA and CDR2 is FQGNSA in the germline V gene. CDR3 length: 14 amino acids. V was trimmed by 1 base and J by 5 bases, leaving 11 bases between them.

The V gene is TRBV7-2, the J gene TRBJ1-2, with a weak D call TRBD1 (6 bases). The V gene's germline CDR1 is SGHTA and CDR2 FQGNSA. Trimming left V 3 bases short and J 6 bases short, with 23 bases between. The CDR3 totals 17 residues. The CDR3 here is CASSFRPRGEGGDGYTF. CDR3 DNA: TGTGCCAGCAGCTTTCGCCCCAGGGGAGAAGGCGGGGATGGCTACACCTTC.